These T cell receptor beta chains were read from a single sample in a study of T cells in Graves' hyperthyroidism and ophthalmopathy. TCRdb re-analysed the multiplex PCR reads in MiXCR, keeping a single row per CDR3 protein. The table lists hundreds of thousands of distinct CDR3 sequences, less than 20% of them singletons. Sequenced: blood. The receptors were sampled from a woman aged 18 to 35 with Graves' hyperthyroidism. Each CDR3 is given with its conserved first and last residue. A D gene is named only where the DNA matches it firmly. A clone size is listed for some rows: how often the clone was seen (once, few, many), or a class if it is expanded.

V gene	J gene	D gene	clone size	CDR3 DNA	CDR3 protein
TRBV15	TRBJ1-5	NA	NA	TGTGCCACCAGCAGAGTAACGGGGGCCCAGCCCCAGCATTTT	CATSRVTGAQPQHF
TRBV5-1	TRBJ2-7	TRBD2	many	TGCGCCAGCAGCTTTAGCGGGGTTAACTACGAGCAGTACTTC	CASSFSGVNYEQYF
TRBV5-5	TRBJ1-6	TRBD1	many	TGTGCCAGCAGCTCCCAGGGGGACTCCACCCTCCACTTT	CASSSQGDSTLHF
TRBV20-1	TRBJ1-5	NA	many	TGCAGTGCTAGAGCCCTGGGAAATCAGCCCCAGCATTTT	CSARALGNQPQHF
TRBV19	TRBJ1-1	TRBD1	NA	TGTGCCAGTAGTCTAACCAACAGGGGAGCTTTCTTT	CASSLTNRGAFF
TRBV7-9	TRBJ2-2	NA	NA	TGTGCCAGCAGCTTACGGGTCGGAGACACCGGGGAGCTGTTTTTT	CASSLRVGDTGELFF
TRBV19	TRBJ2-2	TRBD2	NA	TGTGCCAGTTCCCCATATTCCGGGGGGGGGAACACCGGGGAGCTGTTTTTT	CASSPYSGGGNTGELFF
TRBV20-1	TRBJ1-2	NA	NA	TGCAGCACGGGGGGCGATGGCTACACCTTC	CSTGGDGYTF
TRBV5-6	TRBJ1-1	NA	few	TGTGCCAGCAGCGCGGATTTTGGGAACACTGAAGCTTTCTTT	CASSADFGNTEAFF
TRBV2	TRBJ2-5	TRBD2	many	TGTGCCAGCAAACCGGGGGACTACAAAGAGACCCAGTACTTC	CASKPGDYKETQYF
TRBV3-1	TRBJ1-4	TRBD1	many	TGTGCCAGCAGCAAAAGACAGGGGCCTAATGAAAAACTGTTTTTT	CASSKRQGPNEKLFF
TRBV12-5	TRBJ2-3	NA	many	TGTGCTAGTGGTTCCTGGGAACGCACAGATACGCAGTATTTT	CASGSWERTDTQYF